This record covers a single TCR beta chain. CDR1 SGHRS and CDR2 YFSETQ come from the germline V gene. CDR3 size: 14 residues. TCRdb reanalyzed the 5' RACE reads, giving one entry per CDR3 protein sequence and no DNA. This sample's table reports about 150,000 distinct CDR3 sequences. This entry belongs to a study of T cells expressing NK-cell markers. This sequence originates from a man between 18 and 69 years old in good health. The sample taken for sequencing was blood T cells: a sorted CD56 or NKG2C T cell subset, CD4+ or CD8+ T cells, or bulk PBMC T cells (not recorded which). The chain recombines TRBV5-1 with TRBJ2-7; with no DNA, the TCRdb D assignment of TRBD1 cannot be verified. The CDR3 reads CASSPQGVKGEQYF.